This T cell receptor beta chain originates from a study of a mutant IDH1 vaccine in newly diagnosed glioma. Study-level points and caveats: Shifts in the top peripheral T cell clonotypes seemed unrelated to pseudoprogression.

Data came from immunoSEQ multiplex PCR; TCRdb stores just in-frame clones and leaves some out. The table lists around 61,000 clones, over 70% of them singletons. As for this clone: No antigen is known for it.

In germline, CDR1 is MNHNS, CDR2 SASEGT. Trimming removed 10 bases at V and 0 bases at J, with 15 bases between. The CDR3 extends over 14 amino acids. Time point in this sample: week 47, end of study. A 20-mer mutant IDH1 peptide at 300 ug was injected subcutaneously with topical imiquimod. This chain uses TRBV6-1 with TRBJ1-2; D is unclear. The receptor comes from a man in his fifties or sixties with glioma. The specimen comprised PBMCs, sampled from a glioma patient whose treatment included an IDH1 peptide vaccine. The CDR3 coding sequence is TGTGCCATCTCCTTCAACGGTGCTAACTATGGCTACACCTTC. It encodes CAISFNGANYGYTF.